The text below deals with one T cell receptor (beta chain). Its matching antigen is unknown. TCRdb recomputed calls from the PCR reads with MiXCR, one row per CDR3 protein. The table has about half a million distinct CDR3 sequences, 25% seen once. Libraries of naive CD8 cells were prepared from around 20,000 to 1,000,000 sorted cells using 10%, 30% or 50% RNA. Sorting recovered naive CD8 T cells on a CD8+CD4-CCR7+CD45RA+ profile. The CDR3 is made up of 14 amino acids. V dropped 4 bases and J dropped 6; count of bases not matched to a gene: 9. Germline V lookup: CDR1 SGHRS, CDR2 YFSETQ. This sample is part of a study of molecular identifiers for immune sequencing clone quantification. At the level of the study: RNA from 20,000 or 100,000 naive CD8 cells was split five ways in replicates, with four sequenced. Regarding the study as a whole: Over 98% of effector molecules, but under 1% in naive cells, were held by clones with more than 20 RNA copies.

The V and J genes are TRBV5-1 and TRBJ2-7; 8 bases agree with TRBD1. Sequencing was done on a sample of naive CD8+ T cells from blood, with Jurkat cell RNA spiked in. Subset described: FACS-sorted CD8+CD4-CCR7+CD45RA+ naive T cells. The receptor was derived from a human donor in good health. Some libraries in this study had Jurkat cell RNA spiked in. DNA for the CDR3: TGCGCCAGCAGCCCGGAACGGACAGGGAGCGAGCAGTACTTC. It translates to CASSPERTGSEQYF.